This TCR beta chain stems from a study of cytomegalovirus exposure and HLA in healthy donors. The PCR used 60 Vbeta and 13 Jbeta primers. The data were produced by immunoSEQ multiplex PCR, yet TCRdb's version contains in-frame clones alone and is incomplete. The table lists 110,000 to 150,000 clones, about 84% of them singletons, with about 2.4% in the top ten. CDR3 length: 13 residues. The junction had 4 bases not matched to a gene; V was cut back by 6 bases and J by 3 bases. Germline CDR1 and CDR2: MNHEY and SVGAGI. Everyone who donated was a healthy bone marrow donor. Sequencing was done on a sample of PBMCs. The TCR comes from a woman between 18 and 29 years old in good health and CMV-seropositive. The rearrangement joins TRBV6-5 to TRBJ1-2, with 7 bases that match TRBD1. Written as DNA, the CDR3 is TGTGCCAGCAGCCCAACAGGGGACTATGGCTACACCTTC. Its translation: CASSPTGDYGYTF.